The source of this T cell receptor (beta chain) is a study of CD8 T cells in Susac syndrome. RNA amounts of roughly 0.45 to 1 ug underwent reverse transcription with random hexamers. The amplification used immunoSEQ multiplex PCR on TCR beta CDR3; it spanned 54 Vbeta and 13 Jbeta. TCRdb analysed the immunoSEQ multiplex PCR reads with MiXCR anew, one entry per CDR3 protein. The table has approximately 180,000 distinct CDR3 sequences, around 95% seen once. In blood CD8+ and CD4+ T cells, TCR beta underwent sequencing. The authors negatively isolated CD8+ and CD4+ T cells and FACS-enriched TEMRA cells. Comments on this clonotype: Its antigen is unknown.

The germline CDR1 and CDR2 sequences are SGHRS and YFSETQ. This CDR3 is built from 13 residues. V was shortened by 1 base and J by 7 bases, with 11 bases between the two germline ends. Study observations and caveats: By the study's own acknowledgment, its TCR sequencing and HLA analysis included relatively few individuals.

Sequencing used CD4+ T cells from PBMCs. This clonotype was sampled from a human donor with multiple sclerosis. V and J are TRBV5-1 and TRBJ2-5, with D perhaps being TRBD1 or TRBD2 (6 bases each). The chain's CDR3 is CASSLRGEGTQYF. The CDR3 bases are TGCGCCAGCAGCTTGAGGGGGGAAGGGACCCAGTACTTC.